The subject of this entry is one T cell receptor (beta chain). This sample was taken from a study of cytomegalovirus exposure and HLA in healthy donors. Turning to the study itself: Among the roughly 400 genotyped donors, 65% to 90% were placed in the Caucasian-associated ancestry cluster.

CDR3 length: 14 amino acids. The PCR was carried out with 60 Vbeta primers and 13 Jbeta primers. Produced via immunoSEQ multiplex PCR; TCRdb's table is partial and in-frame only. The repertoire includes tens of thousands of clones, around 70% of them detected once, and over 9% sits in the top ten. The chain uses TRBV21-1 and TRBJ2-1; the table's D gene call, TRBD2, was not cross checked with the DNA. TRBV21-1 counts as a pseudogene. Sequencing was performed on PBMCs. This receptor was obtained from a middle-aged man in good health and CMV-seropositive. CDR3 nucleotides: TGTGCCAGCAGCAAGGAGAGCTCCTACAATGAGCAGTTCTTC. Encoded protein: CASSKESSYNEQFF.